This TCR beta chain was found in a study of T cells in Graves' hyperthyroidism and ophthalmopathy (dated by TCRdb to about 2019). Regarding the study in general: Peripheral blood samples were taken at initial diagnosis, before any treatment was given. An independent validation cohort of under 20 hyperthyroidism patients and 17 patients who later progressed to ophthalmopathy tested prospective prediction of ophthalmopathy. The paper reports TCR Vbeta CDR3 sequencing of approximately 140 peripheral blood samples: some 41 ophthalmopathy, about 75 hyperthyroidism and some 17 progressor patients. The 95 to 100 discovery patients were randomly split 7:3 into training and test sets. TCR V-J signatures able to tell the groups apart were searched for in a discovery cohort of 100 patients, of whom over 40 had Graves' ophthalmopathy and some 60 had stable Graves' hyperthyroidism. Once sampling was done, hyperthyroidism patients were given methimazole at a starting dose of 30 mg daily, whereas ophthalmopathy patients were given high-dose intravenous methylprednisolone. The study also compared thyroid tissue and blood T-cell repertoires from about six Graves' hyperthyroidism patients. Overall study outcomes, separate from this receptor: No statistical method was used to fix the sample size in advance, and group allocation was not hidden from the investigators. Ophthalmopathy was separated from stable hyperthyroidism by a 13 V-J signature model, with 85% to 90% sensitivity and about 81% specificity obtained in cross-validation and 80%/75% obtained in testing. Blood samples also contained most of the expanded thyroid clonotypes (frequency above 0.001), which suggests that blood repertoires may reflect thyroid immune responses. In validation, progression to ophthalmopathy was predicted by the model with 70.59% sensitivity and roughly 72% specificity, a median of about 6 months before onset.

The CDR3, cysteine through phenylalanine, is 21 amino acids long. CDR3 DNA is the only sequence kept; it has 63 bases, read in frame from the first base. CDR1 is given as MRHNA and CDR2 as SNTAGT, both from the germline V gene. V is cut back by 5 bases and J by 0 bases, with 16 bases in the junction unmatched. Amplification of TCR beta CDR3 regions was carried out from RNA transcripts. The TCR CDR3 was subjected to a first round of RT-PCR using the HTBI primer set and the Qiagen OneStep RT-PCR kit. Libraries were constructed in a second round of multiplex PCR, after which size selection and purification were carried out. Libraries were sequenced paired-end with 100 bp reads on an Illumina HiSeq2000. The study's own analysis went as follows. SOAPnuke was used to process the raw data, throwing out any read that contained adapters or uncalled bases, had a mean Phred below 15, or lacked an exact constant-primer or identifier match. High-quality paired reads were merged with COPE v1.2.5, and unique nucleotide sequences were defined as clonotypes. MiTCR v1.1 was used to align the clonotypes against IMGT TRBV, TRBD and TRBJ reference segments. Only V-J combinations with frequency above 0.0001, covering 99.2% of repertoires, were analysed. A TCS score was defined as the ratio of F50 (clonal expansion) to E x V (chaos), with BLOSUM62-based TCRdist applied between CDR3 peptides within each V-J. Welch's t-statistics and random forest reduced just over 500 V-J features to roughly 13, which were used in a naive Bayes classifier (R e1071). Through fastp at Q25 and MiXCR, TCRdb rebuilt clones from the public reads, retaining in-frame beta chains. Rows are combined by CDR3 protein, so each entry shows the most common genes and DNA. TCRdb's processing, not the authors', yielded these V and J calls. In all, the sample holds some 250,000 distinct CDR3 sequences, and 13% to 15% of those were seen once. More than 10% of the sample belongs to the ten largest clones.

This clonotype has only a few counts. Its antigen target is currently unknown. No much larger clone exists at a distance of one base, and base qualities are not known. Hyperthyroidism patients were newly diagnosed, had a disease duration of under 2 months, and were aged 18 to 65 years. The study excluded patients with uncontrolled infections, other autoimmune diseases, pregnancy or lactation. Diagnoses relied on clinical symptoms, serum thyroxine and TRAb, thyroid ultrasound and orbital computed tomography. Blood from progressor patients was drawn when they were first diagnosed with hyperthyroidism, before any ophthalmopathy symptoms appeared. Ficoll-Paque density gradient centrifugation was used to isolate PBMCs from 8.5 to 10 ml of fresh peripheral blood. Patients classed as progressors first received a Graves' hyperthyroidism diagnosis and then went on to develop ophthalmopathy during follow-up. Total RNA was extracted with Trizol reagent, and quality was checked on an Agilent 2100 Bioanalyzer.

The chain is assembled from TRBV6-4 and TRBJ2-6; TRBD1 lines up with 10 middle nucleotides. The source is a woman in her thirties or forties with Graves' hyperthyroidism that later progressed to Graves' ophthalmopathy. The sequenced material came from blood. The nucleotide sequence reads as follows: TGTGCCAGCAGTAAAGAGGGAGGCGGGACAGGGGTCTTCTCTGGGGCCAACGTCCTGACTTTC. The encoded protein is CASSKEGGGTGVFSGANVLTF.